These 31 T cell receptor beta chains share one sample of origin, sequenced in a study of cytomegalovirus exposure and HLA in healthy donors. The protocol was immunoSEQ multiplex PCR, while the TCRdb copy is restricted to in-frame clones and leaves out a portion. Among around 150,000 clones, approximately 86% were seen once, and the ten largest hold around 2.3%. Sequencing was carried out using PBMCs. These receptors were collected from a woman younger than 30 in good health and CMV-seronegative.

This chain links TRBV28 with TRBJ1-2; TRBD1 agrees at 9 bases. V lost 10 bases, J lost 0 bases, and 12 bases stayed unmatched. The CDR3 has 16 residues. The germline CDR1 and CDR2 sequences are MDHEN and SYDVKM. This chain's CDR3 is CATNAGTGRANYGYTF. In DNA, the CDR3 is TGTGCCACAAACGCCGGGACAGGGCGAGCTAACTATGGCTACACCTTC.

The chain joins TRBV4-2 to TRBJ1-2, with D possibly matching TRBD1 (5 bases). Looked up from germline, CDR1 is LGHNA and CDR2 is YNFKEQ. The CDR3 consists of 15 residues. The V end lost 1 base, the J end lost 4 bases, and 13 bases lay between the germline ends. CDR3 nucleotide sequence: TGTGCCAGCAGCCAAGGTTACAGGCAGGTCTATGGCTACACCTTC. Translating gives CASSQGYRQVYGYTF.

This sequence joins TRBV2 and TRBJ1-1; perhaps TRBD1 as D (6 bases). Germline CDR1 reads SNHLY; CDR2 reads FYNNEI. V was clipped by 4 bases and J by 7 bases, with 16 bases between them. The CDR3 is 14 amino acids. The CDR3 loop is CASSVRGGGGEAFF. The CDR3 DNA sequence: TGTGCCAGCAGTGTTAGGGGGGGTGGTGGTGAAGCTTTCTTT.

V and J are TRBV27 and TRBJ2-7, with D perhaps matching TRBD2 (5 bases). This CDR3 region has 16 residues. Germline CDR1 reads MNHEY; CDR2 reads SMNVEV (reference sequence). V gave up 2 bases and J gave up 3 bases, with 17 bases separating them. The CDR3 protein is CASSLLSAGRYYEQYF. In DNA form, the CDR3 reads TGTGCCAGCAGTTTACTGTCGGCGGGCAGATACTACGAGCAGTACTTC.

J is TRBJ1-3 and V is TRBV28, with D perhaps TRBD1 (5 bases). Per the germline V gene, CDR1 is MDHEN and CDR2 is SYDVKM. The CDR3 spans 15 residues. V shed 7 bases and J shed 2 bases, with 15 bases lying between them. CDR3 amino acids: CASTTGGGAGNTIYF. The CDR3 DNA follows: TGTGCCAGCACCACCGGCGGGGGTGCTGGAAACACCATATATTTT.

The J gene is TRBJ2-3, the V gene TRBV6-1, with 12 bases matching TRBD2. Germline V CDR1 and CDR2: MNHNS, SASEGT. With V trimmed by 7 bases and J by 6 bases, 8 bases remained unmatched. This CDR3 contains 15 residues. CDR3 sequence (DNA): TGTGCCAGCACCGAACTAGCGGGGGGAGGGGATACGCAGTATTTT. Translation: CASTELAGGGDTQYF.

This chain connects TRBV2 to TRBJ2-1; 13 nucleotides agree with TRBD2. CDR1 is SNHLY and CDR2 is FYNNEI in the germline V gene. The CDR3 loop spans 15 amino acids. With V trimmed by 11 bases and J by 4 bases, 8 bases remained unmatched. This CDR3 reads CAASSTSGGYNEQFF. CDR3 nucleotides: TGTGCCGCATCCTCGACTAGCGGGGGGTACAATGAGCAGTTCTTC. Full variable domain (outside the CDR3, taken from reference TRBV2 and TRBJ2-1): EPEVTQTPSHQVTQMGQEVILRCVPISNHLYFYWYRQILGQKVEFLVSFYNNEISEKSEIFDDQFSVERPDGSNFTLKIRSTKLEDSAMYFCAASSTSGGYNEQFFGPGTRLTVL.

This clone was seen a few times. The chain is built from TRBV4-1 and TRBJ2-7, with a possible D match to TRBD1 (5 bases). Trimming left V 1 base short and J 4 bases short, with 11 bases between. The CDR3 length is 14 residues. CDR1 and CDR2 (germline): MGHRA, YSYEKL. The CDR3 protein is CASSQGQLLYEQYF. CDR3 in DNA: TGCGCCAGCAGCCAAGGACAGCTACTTTACGAGCAGTACTTC.

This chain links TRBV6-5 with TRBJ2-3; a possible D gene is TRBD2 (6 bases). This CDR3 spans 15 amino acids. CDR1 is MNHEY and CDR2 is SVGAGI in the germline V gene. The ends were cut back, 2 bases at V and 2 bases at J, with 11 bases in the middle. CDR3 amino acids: CASSYGGLDTDTQYF. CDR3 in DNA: TGTGCCAGCAGTTACGGGGGGTTGGACACAGATACGCAGTATTTT.

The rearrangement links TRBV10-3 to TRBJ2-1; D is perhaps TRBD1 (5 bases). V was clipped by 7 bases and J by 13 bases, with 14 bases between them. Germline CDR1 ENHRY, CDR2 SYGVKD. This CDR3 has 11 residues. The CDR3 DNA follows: TGTGCCATCAAGGCTGGGGCAGCCCAGTTCTTC. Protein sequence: CAIKAGAAQFF.

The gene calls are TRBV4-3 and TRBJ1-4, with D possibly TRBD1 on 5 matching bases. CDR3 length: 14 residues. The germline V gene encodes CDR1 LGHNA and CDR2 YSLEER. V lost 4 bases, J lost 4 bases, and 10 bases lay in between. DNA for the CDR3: TGCGCCAGCAGCCTCGACAGAGATAATGAAAAACTGTTTTTT. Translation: CASSLDRDNEKLFF.

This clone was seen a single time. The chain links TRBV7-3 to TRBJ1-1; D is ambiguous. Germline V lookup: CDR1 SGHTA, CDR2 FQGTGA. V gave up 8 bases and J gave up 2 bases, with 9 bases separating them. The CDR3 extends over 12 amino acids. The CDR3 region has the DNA TGTGCCAGCCGAGGGATAAACACTGAAGCTTTCTTT. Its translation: CASRGINTEAFF. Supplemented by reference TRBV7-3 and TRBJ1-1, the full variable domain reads GAGVSQTPSNKVTEKGKYVELRCDPISGHTALYWYRQSLGQGPEFLIYFQGTGAADDSGLPNDRFFAVRPEGSVSTLKIQRTERGDSAVYLCASRGINTEAFFGQGTRLTVV.

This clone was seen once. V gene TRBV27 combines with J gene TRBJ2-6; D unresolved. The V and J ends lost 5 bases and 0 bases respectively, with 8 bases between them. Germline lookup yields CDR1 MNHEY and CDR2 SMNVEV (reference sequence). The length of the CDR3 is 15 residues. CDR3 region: CASSPLLSGANVLTF. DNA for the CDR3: TGTGCCAGCAGTCCTCTACTCTCTGGGGCCAACGTCCTGACTTTC.

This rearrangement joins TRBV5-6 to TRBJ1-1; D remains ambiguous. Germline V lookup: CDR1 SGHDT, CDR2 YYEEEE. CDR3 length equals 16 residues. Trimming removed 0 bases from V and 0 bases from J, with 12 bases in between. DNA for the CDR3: TGTGCCAGCAGCTTGGACAGATCCCCTATGAACACTGAAGCTTTCTTT. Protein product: CASSLDRSPMNTEAFF.

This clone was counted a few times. The CDR3 reads CASSVDRGPNIQYF. CDR3 sequence (DNA): TGTGCCAGCAGCGTAGACAGGGGGCCCAACATTCAGTACTTC. This chain joins TRBV9 and TRBJ2-4; 9 bases agree with TRBD1. The junction had 2 bases not matched to a gene; V was cut back by 0 bases and J by 7 bases. Germline V gene lookup returns CDR1 SGDLS and CDR2 YYNGEE. This CDR3 spans 14 amino acids. Filled out from reference TRBV9 and TRBJ2-4, the complete variable domain reads DSGVTQTPKHLITATGQRVTLRCSPRSGDLSVYWYQQSLDQGLQFLIQYYNGEERAKGNILERFSAQQFPDLHSELNLSSLELGDSALYFCASSVDRGPNIQYFGAGTRLSVL.

The CDR3 bases are TGTGCCAGCAGCGTAGGGGGAGGATTGATGAACACTGAAGCTTTCTTT. This sequence encodes CASSVGGGLMNTEAFF. The J gene is TRBJ1-1, the V gene TRBV9; D is ambiguous. Germline lookup yields CDR1 SGDLS and CDR2 YYNGEE. This CDR3 region has 16 residues. V gave up 0 bases and J gave up 0 bases, with 12 bases separating them.

The CDR3 coding sequence is TGTGCCCGCGCAATCTCTGGAAACACCATATATTTT. Its protein product is CARAISGNTIYF. This chain connects TRBV30 to TRBJ1-3; D unresolved. This CDR3 is built from 12 residues. V was trimmed by 8 bases and J by 0 bases, leaving 8 bases between them. Per the germline V gene, CDR1 is GTSNPN and CDR2 is SVGIG (reference sequence).

CDR3 DNA: TGCGCCAGCAGCCTTTCTGATGACAGACCCTACGAGCAGTACTTC. Encoded protein: CASSLSDDRPYEQYF. The rearrangement joins TRBV4-1 to TRBJ2-7; possibly TRBD1 for D (5 bases). Germline V gene lookup returns CDR1 MGHRA and CDR2 YSYEKL. The V gene lost 4 bases and the J gene lost 2 bases, with 15 bases spanning the gap. The CDR3 loop spans 15 amino acids.

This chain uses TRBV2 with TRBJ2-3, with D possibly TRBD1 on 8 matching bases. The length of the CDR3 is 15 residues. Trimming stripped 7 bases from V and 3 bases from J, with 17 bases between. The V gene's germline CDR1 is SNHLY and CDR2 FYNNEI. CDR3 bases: TGTGCCAGCATCCCACAGGGGGAGGGGACAGATACGCAGTATTTT. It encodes CASIPQGEGTDTQYF.

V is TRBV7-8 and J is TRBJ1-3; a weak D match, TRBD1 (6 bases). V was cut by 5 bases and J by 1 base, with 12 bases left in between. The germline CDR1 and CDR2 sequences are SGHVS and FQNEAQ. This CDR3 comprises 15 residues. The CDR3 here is CASSRTDGSGNTIYF. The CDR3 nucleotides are TGTGCCAGCAGCCGGACAGACGGTTCTGGAAACACCATATATTTT.

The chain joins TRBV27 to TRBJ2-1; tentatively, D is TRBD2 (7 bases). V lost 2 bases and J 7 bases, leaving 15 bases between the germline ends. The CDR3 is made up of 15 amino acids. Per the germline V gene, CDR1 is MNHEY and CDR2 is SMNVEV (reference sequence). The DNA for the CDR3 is TGTGCCAGCAGTTTAGATCGGGGGAGGGGGAATGAGCAGTTCTTC. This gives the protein CASSLDRGRGNEQFF.

CDR3 sequence: CATSRGDRLNTGELFF. The CDR3 DNA reads TGTGCCACCAGCAGAGGGGACAGACTGAACACCGGGGAGCTGTTTTTT. The chain employs TRBV15 and TRBJ2-2; 7 bases line up with TRBD1. This CDR3 region has 16 residues. V dropped 1 base and J dropped 1; count of bases not matched to a gene: 3. Germline CDR1 reads LNHNV; CDR2 reads YYDKDF (reference sequence).

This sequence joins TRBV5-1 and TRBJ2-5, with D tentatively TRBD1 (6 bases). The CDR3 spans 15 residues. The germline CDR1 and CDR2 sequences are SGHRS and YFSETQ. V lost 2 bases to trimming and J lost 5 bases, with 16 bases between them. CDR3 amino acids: CASSFGDTARETQYF. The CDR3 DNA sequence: TGCGCCAGCAGCTTCGGGGACACCGCTAGGGAGACCCAGTACTTC. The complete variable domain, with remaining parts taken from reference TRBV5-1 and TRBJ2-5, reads KAGVTQTPRYLIKTRGQQVTLSCSPISGHRSVSWYQQTPGQGLQFLFEYFSETQRNKGNFPGRFSGRQFSNSRSEMNVSTLELGDSALYLCASSFGDTARETQYFGPGTRLLVL.

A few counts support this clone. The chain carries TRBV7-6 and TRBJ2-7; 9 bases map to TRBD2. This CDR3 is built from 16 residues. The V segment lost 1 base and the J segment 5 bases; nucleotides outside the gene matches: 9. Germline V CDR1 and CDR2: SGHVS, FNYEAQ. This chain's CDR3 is CASSLGGTSSGDEQYF. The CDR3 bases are TGTGCCAGCAGCTTAGGCGGGACTAGCAGCGGAGACGAGCAGTACTTC.

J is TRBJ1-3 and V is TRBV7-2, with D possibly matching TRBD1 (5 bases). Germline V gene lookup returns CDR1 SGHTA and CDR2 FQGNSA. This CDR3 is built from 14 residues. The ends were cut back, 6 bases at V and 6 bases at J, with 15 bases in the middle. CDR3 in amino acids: CASSSGTGKNTIYF. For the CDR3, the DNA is TGTGCCAGCAGTTCTGGGACTGGAAAAAACACCATATATTTT.

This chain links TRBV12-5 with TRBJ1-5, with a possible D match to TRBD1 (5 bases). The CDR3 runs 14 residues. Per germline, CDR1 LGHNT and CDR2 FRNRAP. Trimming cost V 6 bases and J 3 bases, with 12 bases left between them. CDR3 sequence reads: CASGRDRFNQPQHF. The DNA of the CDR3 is TGTGCTAGTGGCCGAGACAGATTCAATCAGCCCCAGCATTTT.

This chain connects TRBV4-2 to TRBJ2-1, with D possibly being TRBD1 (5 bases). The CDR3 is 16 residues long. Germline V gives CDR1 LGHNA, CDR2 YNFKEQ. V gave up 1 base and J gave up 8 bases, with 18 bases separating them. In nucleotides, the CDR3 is TGTGCCAGCAGCCAAGCGGTATTAGGGGTCTTAGATGAGCAGTTCTTC. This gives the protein CASSQAVLGVLDEQFF.

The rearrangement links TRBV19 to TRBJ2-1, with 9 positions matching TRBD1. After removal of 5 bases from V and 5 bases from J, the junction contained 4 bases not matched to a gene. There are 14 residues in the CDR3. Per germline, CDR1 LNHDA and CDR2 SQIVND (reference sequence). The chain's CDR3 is CASSSGQGHNEQFF. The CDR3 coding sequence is TGTGCCAGTAGTTCGGGACAGGGCCACAATGAGCAGTTCTTC.

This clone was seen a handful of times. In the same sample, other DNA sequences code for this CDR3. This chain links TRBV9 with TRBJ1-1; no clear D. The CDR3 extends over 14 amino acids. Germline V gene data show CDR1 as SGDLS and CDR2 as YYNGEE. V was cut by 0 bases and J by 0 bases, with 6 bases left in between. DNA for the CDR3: TGTGCCAGCAGCGTAGGCGGAATGAACACTGAAGCTTTCTTT. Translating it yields CASSVGGMNTEAFF.

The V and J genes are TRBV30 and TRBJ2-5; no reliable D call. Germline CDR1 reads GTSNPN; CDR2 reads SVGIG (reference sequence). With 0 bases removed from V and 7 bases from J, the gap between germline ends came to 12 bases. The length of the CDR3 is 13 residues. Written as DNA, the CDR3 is TGTGCCTGGAGTGTAGCAGACCGGGTGACCCAGTACTTC. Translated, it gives CAWSVADRVTQYF.

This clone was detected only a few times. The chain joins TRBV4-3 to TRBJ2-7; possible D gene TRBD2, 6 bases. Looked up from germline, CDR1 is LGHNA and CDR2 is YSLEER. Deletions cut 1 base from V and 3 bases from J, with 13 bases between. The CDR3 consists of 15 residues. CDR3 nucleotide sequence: TGCGCCAGCAGCCAAGTATCGGGAGAGCTCTACGAGCAGTACTTC. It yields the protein CASSQVSGELYEQYF.